This T cell receptor (beta chain) was identified during a study of blood T cell repertoires in COVID-19. Study as a whole: Samples representing acute and convalescent COVID-19 were sourced from the United States, Italy and Spain.

As processed by the authors: Reference gene primer amplification yielded estimated nucleated cell counts. Some clones are missing from TCRdb's copy, which holds only in-frame ones; the method was immunoSEQ multiplex PCR. V and J calls and clone size are given by that table; D and trimming were obtained from the DNA. The repertoire consists of approximately 170,000 clones, with 70% to 90% occurring once and the leading ten covering 1.1%. This clone was detected only once. Germline loops: CDR1 KGHDR, CDR2 SFDVKD. V was pared by 6 bases and J by 13 bases, with 21 bases between. This CDR3 is built from 14 residues.

V and J are TRBV24-1 and TRBJ2-1; D perhaps matches TRBD2 (6 bases). Sample: peripheral blood. This clonotype originated in a man aged 25-45 years with acute or convalescent COVID-19. For the CDR3, the DNA is TGTGCCACCAGTCCTCTCGCTGTGGTGGGGGGACAGTTCTTC. The encoded protein is CATSPLAVVGGQFF.